These 3 T cell receptor beta chains were all obtained from the same sample, sequenced in a study of T cell responses to AZD1222 COVID-19 vaccine. Data came from immunoSEQ multiplex PCR; TCRdb stores just in-frame clones and leaves some out. The sample lists over 60,000 clones, about four fifths occurring once. Sample: peripheral blood, taken 28 days after the second AZD1222 dose. The receptors stem from an adult who received the AZD1222 COVID-19 vaccine.

The chain links TRBV29-1 to TRBJ2-3; D is possibly TRBD2 (5 bases). Trimming cost V 7 bases and J 6 bases, with 17 bases left between them. Germline V lookup: CDR1 SQVTM, CDR2 ANQGSEA. The CDR3 covers 13 residues. For the CDR3, the DNA is TGCAGCGCGGACTTCACGATAAGGGATACGCAGTATTTT. This translates into CSADFTIRDTQYF.

The CDR3 DNA sequence: TGTGCCATCAGTGAGGGGGTAGGGCTGACCCAGTACTTC. This codes for CAISEGVGLTQYF. The chain uses TRBV10-3 and TRBJ2-5; D not resolved. Germline CDR1 and CDR2: ENHRY and SYGVKD. Trimming took 2 bases from V and 7 from J, leaving 11 bases between them. There are 13 residues in the CDR3.

The V and J genes are TRBV5-4 and TRBJ1-6, with 9 bases lining up with TRBD1. V trimming: 4 bases; J trimming: 8 bases; junction bases outside the gene matches: 7. From germline, CDR1 is SGHNT and CDR2 YYREEE (reference sequence). CDR3 size: 15 residues. The CDR3 bases are TGTGCCAGCAGCGAGACAGGGGGGTATGATTCACCCCTCCACTTT. This encodes CASSETGGYDSPLHF.